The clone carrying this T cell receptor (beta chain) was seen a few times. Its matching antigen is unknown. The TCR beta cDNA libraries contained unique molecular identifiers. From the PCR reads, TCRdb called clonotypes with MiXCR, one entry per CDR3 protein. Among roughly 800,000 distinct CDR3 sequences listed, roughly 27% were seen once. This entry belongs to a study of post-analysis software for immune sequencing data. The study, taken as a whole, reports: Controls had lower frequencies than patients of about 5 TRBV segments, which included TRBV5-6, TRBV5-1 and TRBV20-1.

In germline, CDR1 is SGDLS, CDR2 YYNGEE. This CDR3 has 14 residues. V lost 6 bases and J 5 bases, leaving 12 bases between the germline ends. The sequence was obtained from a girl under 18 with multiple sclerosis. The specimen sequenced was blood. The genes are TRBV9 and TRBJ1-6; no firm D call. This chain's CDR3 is CASNMAADNSPLHF. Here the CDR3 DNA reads TGTGCCAGCAATATGGCAGCGGATAATTCACCCCTCCACTTT.